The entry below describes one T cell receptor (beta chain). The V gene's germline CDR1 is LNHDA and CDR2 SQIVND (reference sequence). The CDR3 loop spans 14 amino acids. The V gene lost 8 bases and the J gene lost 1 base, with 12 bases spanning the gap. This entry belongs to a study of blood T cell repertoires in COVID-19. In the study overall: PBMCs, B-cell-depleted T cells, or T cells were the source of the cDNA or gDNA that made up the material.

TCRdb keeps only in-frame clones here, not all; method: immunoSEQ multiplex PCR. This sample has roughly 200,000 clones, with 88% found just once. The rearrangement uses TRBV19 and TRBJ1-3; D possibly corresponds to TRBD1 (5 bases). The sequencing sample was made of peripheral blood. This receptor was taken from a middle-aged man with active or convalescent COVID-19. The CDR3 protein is CASGRGLSGNTIYF. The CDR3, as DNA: TGTGCCAGTGGACGGGGACTATCTGGAAACACCATATATTTT.